The TCR beta chain described here comes from a study of T cells after yellow fever vaccination. Study-wide findings and caveats: Most primary-vaccination clones reappeared after the booster (approximately 97% CD4, roughly 88% CD8).

This clonotype came up a few times. No antigen is known for it. The ends lost 6 bases at V and 4 bases at J; junction bases unmatched: 8. The CDR3 has 15 residues. Germline loops: CDR1 SGDLS, CDR2 YYNGEE. In TCRdb, the 5' RACE reads were re-called with MiXCR into one record per CDR3 protein. Of about 550,000 distinct CDR3 sequences listed, around 21% are singletons. The material sequenced was PBMCs, taken 15 days after the yellow fever booster vaccination. The chain combines TRBV9 with TRBJ1-4; 8 bases agree with TRBD1. The sequence was obtained from a man aged 25-45 years who received the YFV17D yellow fever vaccine. For the CDR3, the DNA is TGTGCCAGCAAGGGCGGCACAGGGGGTAATGAAAAACTGTTTTTT. Translating it yields CASKGGTGGNEKLFF.